Shown below are 8 T cell receptor beta chains from a single sample sequenced in a study of T cell changes during pregnancy in multiple sclerosis. Produced via immunoSEQ multiplex PCR; TCRdb's table is partial and in-frame only. Altogether 50,000 to 70,000 clones are present, 80% to 95% being singletons, with the ten largest covering around 0.93%. This specimen was peripheral blood, taken in the first trimester of pregnancy. These receptors originate from a female donor with multiple sclerosis, enrolled in a pregnancy study.

The chain uses TRBV6-1 and TRBJ2-3; D gene unclear. This CDR3 is built from 13 residues. Trimming shortened V by 1 base and J by 5 bases, and 7 bases separated the two germline ends. Germline CDR1 and CDR2: MNHNS and SASEGT. This CDR3 is CASSEEVGDTQYF. For the CDR3, the DNA is TGTGCCAGCAGTGAAGAAGTCGGAGATACGCAGTATTTT.

The CDR3 protein is CASRGLAGIGSYNSPLHF. CDR3 coding DNA: TGTGCCAGCAGGGGGTTGGCAGGGATCGGCTCCTATAATTCACCCCTCCACTTT. The genes are TRBV7-2 and TRBJ1-6; the D gene is possibly TRBD1 (5 bases). Germline CDR1 is SGHTA and CDR2 is FQGNSA. This CDR3 has 18 residues. V was trimmed by 6 bases and J by 0 bases, leaving 18 bases between them.

This chain connects TRBV6-6 to TRBJ2-7, with a weak D call TRBD1 (5 bases). Germline CDR1 MNHNY, CDR2 SVGAGI (reference sequence). The length of the CDR3 is 13 residues. Deletions cut 2 bases from V and 5 bases from J, with 10 bases between. The CDR3 coding sequence is TGTGCCAGCAGTTACGCCCCCAGGGACGAGCAGTACTTC. Protein product: CASSYAPRDEQYF.

This rearrangement joins TRBV30 to TRBJ1-2; unclear D gene. Trimming took 2 bases from V and 10 from J, leaving 14 bases between them. The germline gives CDR1 GTSNPN, CDR2 SVGIG (reference sequence). This CDR3 has 12 amino acids. CDR3 sequence: CAWSRPGFIYTF. CDR3 nucleotides: TGTGCCTGGAGTCGGCCAGGCTTCATCTACACCTTC.

The chain employs TRBV19 and TRBJ1-6; TRBD1 matches at 11 bases. The CDR3 covers 17 residues. Germline assignment: CDR1 LNHDA and CDR2 SQIVND (reference sequence). Unmatched junction bases numbered 8, after V lost 5 bases and J lost 5 bases. The CDR3: CASSGTGTGGHNSPLHF. The CDR3, as DNA: TGTGCCAGTAGTGGAACCGGGACAGGGGGTCATAATTCACCCCTCCACTTT.

This clone was recorded only once. V is TRBV9 and J is TRBJ2-2; no clear D gene. Germline V CDR1 and CDR2: SGDLS, YYNGEE. The length of the CDR3 is 12 residues. The V end was cut by 4 bases, the J end by 4 bases, with 5 bases between. CDR3 residues: CASSLRTGELFF. CDR3 bases: TGTGCCAGCAGCCTACGCACCGGGGAGCTGTTTTTT. The full variable domain, its missing parts supplied by reference TRBV9 and TRBJ2-2, is DSGVTQTPKHLITATGQRVTLRCSPRSGDLSVYWYQQSLDQGLQFLIQYYNGEERAKGNILERFSAQQFPDLHSELNLSSLELGDSALYFCASSLRTGELFFGEGSRLTVL.

The rearrangement joins TRBV4-1 to TRBJ2-7, with 10 bases identical to TRBD1. With 3 bases clipped from V and 5 bases from J, the junction kept 7 bases outside the gene matches. The CDR3 spans 15 residues. Germline V gene sequence: CDR1 MGHRA, CDR2 YSYEKL. This CDR3 is CASSQLRQGAHEQYF. CDR3 bases: TGCGCCAGCAGCCAGTTACGACAGGGGGCCCACGAGCAGTACTTC.

This clone appeared a few times. The chain couples TRBV19 to TRBJ1-1; a possible D gene is TRBD1 (5 bases). From germline, CDR1 is LNHDA and CDR2 SQIVND (reference sequence). This CDR3 is 14 amino acids long. Trimming shortened V by 4 bases and J by 6 bases, and 15 bases separated the two germline ends. The CDR3 sequence is CASSSLSGSAEAFF. CDR3 in DNA: TGTGCCAGTAGTAGCCTCTCAGGGTCCGCTGAAGCTTTCTTT.